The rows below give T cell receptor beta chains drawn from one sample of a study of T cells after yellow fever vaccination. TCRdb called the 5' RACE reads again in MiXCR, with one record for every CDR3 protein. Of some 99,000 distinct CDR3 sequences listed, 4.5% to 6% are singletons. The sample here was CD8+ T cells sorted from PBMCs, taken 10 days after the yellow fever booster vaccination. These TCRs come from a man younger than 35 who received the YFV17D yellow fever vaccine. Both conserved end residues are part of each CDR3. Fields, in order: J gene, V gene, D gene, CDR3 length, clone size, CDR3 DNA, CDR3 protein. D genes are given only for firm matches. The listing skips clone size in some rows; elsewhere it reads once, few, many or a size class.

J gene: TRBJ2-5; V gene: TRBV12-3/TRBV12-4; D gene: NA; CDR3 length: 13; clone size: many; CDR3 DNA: TGTGCCAGCAGTTACCTACTAAGTAAGGATCAGTACTTC; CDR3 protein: CASSYLLSKDQYF
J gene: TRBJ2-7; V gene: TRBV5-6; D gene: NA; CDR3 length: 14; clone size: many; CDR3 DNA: TGTGCCAGCAGCGAGGATGGGACCATCTACGAGCAGTACTTC; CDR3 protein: CASSEDGTIYEQYF
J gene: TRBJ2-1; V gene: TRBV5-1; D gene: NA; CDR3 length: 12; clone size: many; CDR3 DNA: TGCGCCAGCAGCCCTCCGGGCCCGGGGGAGTTCTTC; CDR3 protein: CASSPPGPGEFF
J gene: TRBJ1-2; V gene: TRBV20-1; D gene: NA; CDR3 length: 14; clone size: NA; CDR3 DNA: TGCAGTGCCCGAGCCGCGGGGGCTAGTTTGGGCTACACCTTC; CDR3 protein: CSARAAGASLGYTF
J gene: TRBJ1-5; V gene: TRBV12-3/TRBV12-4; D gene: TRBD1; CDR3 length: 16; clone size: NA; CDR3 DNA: TGTGCCAGCAGTTCCCGGGACAGGGGGTTTGGGCAGCCCCAGCATTTT; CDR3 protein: CASSSRDRGFGQPQHF
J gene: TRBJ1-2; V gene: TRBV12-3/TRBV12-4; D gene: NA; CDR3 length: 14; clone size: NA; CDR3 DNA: TGTGCCAGCAGCCCTGGCGGGGCCTCAGGGGGCTACACCTTC; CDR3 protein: CASSPGGASGGYTF
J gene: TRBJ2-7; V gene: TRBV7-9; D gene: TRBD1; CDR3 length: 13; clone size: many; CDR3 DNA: TGTGCCAGCGGAGCGACAGGGCCACCCGAGCAGTACTTC; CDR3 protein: CASGATGPPEQYF
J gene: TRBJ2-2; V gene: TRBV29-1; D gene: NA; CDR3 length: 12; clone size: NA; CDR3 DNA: TGCAGCGGGCTGGGGCACACCGGGGAGCTGTTTTTT; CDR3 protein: CSGLGHTGELFF
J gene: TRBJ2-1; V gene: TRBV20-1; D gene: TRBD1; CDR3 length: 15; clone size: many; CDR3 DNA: TGCAGTGCTAGAGACCGGGACAGGGCCTACAATGAGCAGTTCTTC; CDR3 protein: CSARDRDRAYNEQFF
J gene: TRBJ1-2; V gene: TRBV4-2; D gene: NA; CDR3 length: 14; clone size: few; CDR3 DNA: TGTGCCAGCAGCCCCGGGTGGGGATTGGAAGGCTACACCTTC; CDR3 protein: CASSPGWGLEGYTF
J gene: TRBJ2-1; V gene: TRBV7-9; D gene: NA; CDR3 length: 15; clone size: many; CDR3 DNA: TGTGCCAGCAGCTTAGCCGACACGGCCGGCAATGAGCAGTTCTTC; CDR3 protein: CASSLADTAGNEQFF
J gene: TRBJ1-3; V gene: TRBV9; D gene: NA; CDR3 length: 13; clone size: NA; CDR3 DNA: TGTGCCAGCAGCGTGGACGGCGGAAACACCATATATTTT; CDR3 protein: CASSVDGGNTIYF
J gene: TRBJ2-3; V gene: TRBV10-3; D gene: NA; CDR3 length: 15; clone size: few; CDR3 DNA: TGTGCCATCAGTGTGGGGGCAGGGGAGGAAGATACGCAGTATTTT; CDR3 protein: CAISVGAGEEDTQYF
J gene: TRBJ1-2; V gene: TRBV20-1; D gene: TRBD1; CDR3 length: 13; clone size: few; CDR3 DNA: TGCAGTGCCCGGGACAGAGCTAACTATGGCTACACCTTC; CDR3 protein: CSARDRANYGYTF